Listed here are 30 T cell receptor beta chains from one sample, sequenced in a study of T-cell reconstitution after alpha-beta-depleted transplantation in children. Preparation of the TCRbeta library used unique molecular identifiers. In TCRdb, the PCR reads were re-called with MiXCR into one record per CDR3 protein. Of about 470,000 distinct CDR3 sequences in the sample, 43% are singletons; the top ten hold around a quarter. The source material was PBMCs, sampled before TCRalphabeta/CD19-depleted stem cell transplant. The receptor source for this set is a girl aged 2 to 9 with aplastic anemia, due to receive a stem cell transplant.

This clonotype was counted at least ten times. The chain recombines TRBV28 with TRBJ2-7; 10 nucleotides match TRBD1. Germline values: CDR1 MDHEN, CDR2 SYDVKM. V was pared by 3 bases and J by 3 bases, with 2 bases of the junction left unmatched. The CDR3 is made up of 14 amino acids. This CDR3 reads CASSLTGGNYEQYF. As DNA, the CDR3 is TGTGCCAGCAGTTTGACAGGGGGCAACTACGAGCAGTACTTC.

This clonotype showed up just once. The CDR3 sequence is CASRDRAAYEQYF. As DNA, the CDR3 is TGTGCCAGCCGGGACAGGGCGGCCTACGAGCAGTACTTC. This chain links TRBV6-1 with TRBJ2-7; TRBD1 matches at 9 bases. The CDR3 consists of 13 residues. The germline V gene encodes CDR1 MNHNS and CDR2 SASEGT. V dropped 8 bases and J dropped 2; count of bases not matched to a gene: 4.

In this sample, this clonotype turned up many times. The genes are TRBV3-1 and TRBJ2-1; 8 bases map to TRBD2. CDR3 length: 15 amino acids. J was trimmed by 2 bases and V by 2 bases; bases with no gene match: 2. The germline CDR1 and CDR2 sequences are LGHDT and YNNKEL (reference sequence). The CDR3 DNA reads as TGTGCCAGCAGCCAAAGTAGCGGGGCCTACAATGAGCAGTTCTTC. Encoded protein: CASSQSSGAYNEQFF.

The chain employs TRBV10-2 and TRBJ2-5, with 10 nucleotides matching TRBD2. V trimming: 8 bases; J trimming: 3 bases; junction bases outside the gene matches: 9. CDR3 size: 15 residues. Germline lookup yields CDR1 WSHSY and CDR2 SAAADI. As DNA, the CDR3 is TGCGCCAGCCGGGCTAGCGGGAGAGGGGAAGAGACCCAGTACTTC. It encodes CASRASGRGEETQYF.

There are a few counts of this clonotype. The V gene is TRBV20-1, the J gene TRBJ1-2; the D gene is possibly TRBD1 (6 bases). Germline V gene sequence: CDR1 DFQATT, CDR2 SNEGSKA (reference sequence). Trimming stripped 1 base from V and 1 base from J, with 13 bases between. The CDR3 has 15 amino acids. CDR3 in DNA: TGCAGTGCTAGAGGAACCAGGGGTGATAACTATGGCTACACCTTC. Its translation: CSARGTRGDNYGYTF.

The gene calls are TRBV11-2 and TRBJ2-1; the D gene is possibly TRBD2 (5 bases). The V gene's germline CDR1 is SGHAT and CDR2 FQNNGV. Trimming took 2 bases from V and 8 from J, leaving 16 bases between them. This CDR3 has 15 residues. CDR3 DNA sequence: TGTGCCAGCAGCTTACAGCGGAGGCCCGCCCATGAGCAGTTCTTC. Amino acids: CASSLQRRPAHEQFF.

The genes are TRBV7-9 and TRBJ2-7; tentatively, D is TRBD2 (6 bases). Trimming removed 0 bases from V and 4 bases from J, with 13 bases in between. The germline gives CDR1 SEHNR, CDR2 FQNEAQ (reference sequence). This CDR3 contains 15 residues. The CDR3 bases are TGTGCCAGCAGCTTAGCGGGGGGACGACAATACGAGCAGTACTTC. This gives the protein CASSLAGGRQYEQYF. Full variable domain (outside the CDR3, taken from reference TRBV7-9 and TRBJ2-7): DTGVSQNPRHKITKRGQNVTFRCDPISEHNRLYWYRQTLGQGPEFLTYFQNEAQLEKSRLLSDRFSAERPKGSFSTLEIQRTEQGDSAMYLCASSLAGGRQYEQYFGPGTRLTVT.

The rearrangement joins TRBV5-1 to TRBJ2-7; possibly TRBD1 or TRBD2 for D (5 bases each). Germline CDR1 SGHRS, CDR2 YFSETQ. Trimming removed 3 bases from V and 6 bases from J, with 13 bases in between. The CDR3 consists of 13 residues. The CDR3, as DNA: TGCGCCAGCAGCTCACGAGTGAGGGGCGAGCAGTACTTC. It specifies CASSSRVRGEQYF.

The chain is built from TRBV20-1 and TRBJ2-7, with D tentatively TRBD1 or TRBD2 (5 bases each). V dropped 0 bases and J dropped 3 bases, with 12 bases sitting between them. This CDR3 is 14 amino acids long. The germline V gene encodes CDR1 DFQATT and CDR2 SNEGSKA (reference sequence). CDR3 residues: CSARDRDRYYEQYF. The CDR3 DNA reads TGCAGTGCTAGAGATAGGGACCGTTACTACGAGCAGTACTTC.

The chain employs TRBV10-1 and TRBJ1-1; D may be TRBD1 (5 bases). There are 13 residues in the CDR3. V shed 8 bases and J shed 1 base, with 11 bases lying between them. CDR1 WNHNN and CDR2 SYGVQD come from the germline V gene (reference sequence). Here the CDR3 DNA reads TGCGCCAGCCGAAACAGGTCGAACACTGAAGCTTTCTTT. Translation gives CASRNRSNTEAFF.

The chain uses TRBV20-1 and TRBJ2-3; D gene uncertain. The ends were cut back, 6 bases at V and 4 bases at J, with 17 bases in the middle. Germline CDR1 is DFQATT and CDR2 is SNEGSKA (reference sequence). This CDR3 spans 14 amino acids. CDR3 sequence reads: CSAWARQRPDTQYF. Here the CDR3 DNA reads TGCAGTGCCTGGGCGAGACAAAGACCAGATACGCAGTATTTT.

The V call is TRBV7-2, the J call TRBJ2-5; no firm D call. The CDR3 covers 12 residues. V was trimmed by 2 bases and J by 5 bases, leaving 6 bases between them. Germline CDR1 and CDR2: SGHTA and FQGNSA. The CDR3 DNA sequence: TGTGCCAGCAGCTTAATAAGGGAGACCCAGTACTTC. Translating gives CASSLIRETQYF.

This clonotype was counted at least ten times. The chain has TRBV20-1 and TRBJ2-3, with D tentatively TRBD2 (6 bases). Germline-derived CDR1 and CDR2 are DFQATT and SNEGSKA (reference sequence). Trimming pared 6 bases from V and 6 bases from J, leaving 16 bases between. This CDR3 region has 13 residues. Here the CDR3 reads CSAGRGGGDTQYF. The CDR3 region has the DNA TGCAGTGCAGGAAGAGGAGGAGGGGATACGCAGTATTTT.

The chain carries TRBV10-3 and TRBJ1-1; 10 bases line up with TRBD1. The germline V gene has CDR1 ENHRY and CDR2 SYGVKD. Trimming removed 4 bases from V and 5 bases from J; junction bases left unmatched: 4. This CDR3 is 14 amino acids long. The CDR3 DNA follows: TGTGCCATCAGTGGGACAGGGGGGGGAACTGAAGCTTTCTTT. Its translation is CAISGTGGGTEAFF.

This rearrangement joins TRBV10-3 to TRBJ2-7; D unclear. The ends were cut back, 3 bases at V and 0 bases at J, with 9 bases in the middle. Germline V gene sequence: CDR1 ENHRY, CDR2 SYGVKD. This CDR3 contains 14 residues. The CDR3 DNA reads as TGTGCCATCAGTGAAAGCCTAAGCTCCTACGAGCAGTACTTC. It yields the protein CAISESLSSYEQYF.

The rearrangement uses TRBV6-5 and TRBJ1-2; 7 bases line up with TRBD1. From germline, CDR1 is MNHEY and CDR2 SVGAGI. This CDR3 is 17 amino acids long. V was pared by 4 bases and J by 4 bases, with 15 bases of the junction left unmatched. This CDR3 is CASSSTLSGQVGYGYTF. The CDR3 nucleotides are TGTGCCAGCAGTTCCACTTTGTCAGGACAGGTGGGCTATGGCTACACCTTC.

This chain links TRBV30 with TRBJ2-3; D not certain. V lost 1 base and J 0 bases, leaving 5 bases between the germline ends. This CDR3 spans 13 amino acids. Looked up from germline, CDR1 is GTSNPN and CDR2 is SVGIG (reference sequence). The CDR3 DNA reads as TGTGCCTGGAGTGCATATAGCACAGATACGCAGTATTTT. Amino acid sequence: CAWSAYSTDTQYF.

V and J are TRBV20-1 and TRBJ2-1; a weak D match, TRBD2 (6 bases). Per germline, CDR1 DFQATT and CDR2 SNEGSKA (reference sequence). The CDR3 consists of 14 residues. V shed 3 bases and J shed 5 bases, with 14 bases lying between them. The CDR3 nucleotides read TGCAGTGCTAGTTCTGCTAGCGCCAACAATGAGCAGTTCTTC. Protein: CSASSASANNEQFF.

This clonotype has at least ten counts. The chain has TRBV21-1 and TRBJ2-7; TRBD1, as called in the table, went unchecked against the DNA. TRBV21-1 is described as a pseudogene. This CDR3 comprises 16 residues. The CDR3 is CASSTNRQASDYEQYF. The CDR3 coding sequence is TGTGCCAGCAGCACGAATCGACAGGCCAGCGACTACGAGCAGTACTTC.

The rearrangement uses TRBV6-1 and TRBJ2-7, with D perhaps matching TRBD1 or TRBD2 (5 bases each). The V gene lost 6 bases and the J gene lost 0 bases, with 15 bases spanning the gap. The CDR3 runs 15 residues. Germline loops: CDR1 MNHNS, CDR2 SASEGT. CDR3 sequence (DNA): TGTGCCAGCAGGACCGGGACCCTCAGCTCCTACGAGCAGTACTTC. Translated, it gives CASRTGTLSSYEQYF.

The chain joins TRBV30 to TRBJ2-1; no reliable D call. V lost 4 bases and J lost 11, with 12 bases in between. The CDR3 totals 11 residues. Germline V gene data show CDR1 as GTSNPN and CDR2 as SVGIG (reference sequence). CDR3 in amino acids: CAWTGFGQQFF. In DNA, the CDR3 is TGTGCCTGGACAGGCTTTGGGCAGCAGTTCTTC.

This clonotype has at least ten counts. The rearrangement links TRBV7-8 to TRBJ2-2; a weak D match, TRBD2 (5 bases). V lost 5 bases and J lost 0, with 13 bases in between. Germline CDR1 SGHVS, CDR2 FQNEAQ. The CDR3 contains 16 residues. CDR3 DNA sequence: TGTGCCAGCAGCCAGACCTGGCGGGCGAACACCGGGGAGCTGTTTTTT. Its translation is CASSQTWRANTGELFF.

The chain employs TRBV20-1 and TRBJ2-5; D gene uncertain. In germline, CDR1 is DFQATT, CDR2 SNEGSKA (reference sequence). CDR3 length: 12 amino acids. The V end was cut by 1 base, the J end by 4 bases, with 7 bases between. The CDR3 loop is CSARASSETQYF. CDR3 DNA sequence: TGCAGTGCTAGAGCCTCCTCAGAGACCCAGTACTTC.

This clonotype was seen only a few times. J is TRBJ2-7 and V is TRBV5-1, with a possible D match to TRBD1 (6 bases). Germline CDR1 SGHRS, CDR2 YFSETQ. Trimming shortened V by 3 bases and J by 0 bases, and 13 bases separated the two germline ends. The CDR3 consists of 15 residues. In DNA, the CDR3 is TGCGCCAGCAGCTGGGCACAGGGCAACTCCTACGAGCAGTACTTC. This gives the protein CASSWAQGNSYEQYF.

This clonotype showed up just a few times. This chain joins TRBV28 and TRBJ2-7; no clear D gene. Trimming pared 7 bases from V and 5 bases from J, leaving 18 bases between. The germline CDR1 and CDR2 sequences are MDHEN and SYDVKM. The CDR3 sequence is 14 residues long. The CDR3 bases are TGTGCCAGCAACACTTTGGTGGGCCCCCACGAGCAGTACTTC. The encoded protein is CASNTLVGPHEQYF.

This chain uses TRBV10-2 with TRBJ2-7, with 8 bases that match TRBD2. V dropped 3 bases and J dropped 2; count of bases not matched to a gene: 9. From germline, CDR1 is WSHSY and CDR2 SAAADI. This CDR3 contains 16 residues. This chain's CDR3 is CASSDPSTSATYEQYF. For the CDR3, the DNA is TGCGCCAGCAGTGATCCTTCGACTAGCGCCACCTACGAGCAGTACTTC.

Ten or more counts support this clonotype. The rearrangement uses TRBV2 and TRBJ1-1; D remains ambiguous. CDR3 length: 13 residues. Between the trimmed V and J ends, which lost 6 bases and 0 bases, there was a span of 8 bases. Germline assignment: CDR1 SNHLY and CDR2 FYNNEI. DNA of the CDR3: TGTGCCAGCAGCTCCAGTGTGAACACTGAAGCTTTCTTT. Residues: CASSSSVNTEAFF.

CDR3 sequence: CSAGDSQETQYF. CDR3 in DNA: TGCAGTGCGGGGGACAGTCAAGAGACCCAGTACTTC. J is TRBJ2-5 and V is TRBV20-1, with 7 bases identical to TRBD1. Germline lookup yields CDR1 DFQATT and CDR2 SNEGSKA (reference sequence). This CDR3 spans 12 amino acids. V was clipped by 6 bases and J by 2 bases; unmatched bases: 3.

This clonotype was picked up many times. This chain links TRBV12-3 or TRBV12-4 with TRBJ2-7; no clear D. V was pared by 7 bases and J by 6 bases, with 19 bases between. The CDR3 has 14 amino acids. In DNA form, the CDR3 reads TGTGCCAGCACCCCAGACTCGTATACGGGCGAGCAGTACTTC. Its protein is CASTPDSYTGEQYF.

The chain joins TRBV24-1 to TRBJ2-1; 7 bases are shared with TRBD2. J gave up 1 base and V 2 bases, and 4 bases lay outside the gene matches. CDR1 is KGHDR, CDR2 SFDVKD, per germline. The CDR3 covers 16 residues. The CDR3 sequence: CATSDSSGGSYNEQFF. The CDR3 coding sequence is TGTGCCACCAGTGATTCTAGCGGCGGGTCCTACAATGAGCAGTTCTTC.